The next 21 T cell receptor beta chains were all read from a single sample in a study of graft-versus-host responses after intestinal transplantation. These receptors' targets are unknown. Data came from immunoSEQ multiplex PCR; TCRdb stores just in-frame clones and leaves some out. The sample records 110,000 to 150,000 clones, around nine tenths being singletons. Sequences were derived from unstimulated CD4+ T cells sorted from spleen or lymph node cells, sampled before intestinal transplant. Receptors were obtained from a human donor who received an intestinal transplant.

The gene calls are TRBV9 and TRBJ2-1; 14 nucleotides agree with TRBD2. Losses at the gene ends were 3 bases for V and 7 bases for J; bases not matched to a gene: 9. The CDR3 is made up of 17 amino acids. CDR1 and CDR2 from the germline V gene are SGDLS and YYNGEE. Written as DNA, the CDR3 is TGTGCCAGCAGCGCCGGGACTAGCGGGAGTTCTATGAATGAGCAGTTCTTC. It codes for CASSAGTSGSSMNEQFF.

The CDR3 reads CASNGAVTYEQYF. As DNA, the CDR3 is TGTGCCAGCAACGGGGCGGTAACCTACGAGCAGTACTTC. The chain links TRBV28 to TRBJ2-7, with D perhaps given as TRBD1 or TRBD2 (5 bases each). The CDR3 loop spans 13 amino acids. The V gene lost 7 bases and the J gene lost 2 bases, with 12 bases spanning the gap. Per germline, CDR1 MDHEN and CDR2 SYDVKM.

J is TRBJ1-2 and V is TRBV18; D remains ambiguous. CDR1 KGHSH and CDR2 LQKENI come from the germline V gene. The CDR3 runs to 13 residues. The ends were cut back, 6 bases at V and 2 bases at J, with 10 bases in the middle. CDR3 region: CASSRQENYGYTF. The CDR3 nucleotides are TGTGCCAGCTCGCGCCAGGAAAACTATGGCTACACCTTC. The full variable domain, with the rest looked up from reference TRBV18 and TRBJ1-2, is NAGVMQNPRHLVRRRGQEARLRCSPMKGHSHVYWYRQLPEEGLKFMVYLQKENIIDESGMPKERFSAEFPKEGPSILRIQQVVRGDSAAYFCASSRQENYGYTFGSGTRLTVV.

The J gene is TRBJ2-2, the V gene TRBV6-1; 8 nucleotides align to TRBD1. Germline CDR1 and CDR2: MNHNS and SASEGT. Trimming at V came to 6 bases and at J to 4 bases, leaving 7 bases not matched to a gene. The CDR3 extends over 15 amino acids. As DNA, the CDR3 is TGTGCCAGCAGCACGCAGGGGGCGGGCACCGGGGAGCTGTTTTTT. Translating gives CASSTQGAGTGELFF.

The chain is built from TRBV6-5 and TRBJ2-7, with TRBD1 matching over 10 bases. The CDR3 spans 14 residues. Germline lookup yields CDR1 MNHEY and CDR2 SVGAGI. V lost 8 bases, J lost 3 bases, and 7 bases stayed unmatched. This CDR3 reads CASYPRDRGYEQYF. The CDR3 DNA sequence: TGTGCCAGCTACCCACGGGACAGGGGCTACGAGCAGTACTTC.

In this sample, this clone turned up once. The chain links TRBV5-1 to TRBJ2-5, with 7 bases aligning to TRBD1. Germline CDR1 and CDR2: SGHRS and YFSETQ. V gave up 4 bases and J gave up 2 bases; unmatched junction bases: 2. The CDR3 contains 13 residues. The CDR3 DNA sequence: TGCGCCAGCAGCCGACAGGGTCAAGAGACCCAGTACTTC. Amino acid sequence: CASSRQGQETQYF.

CDR3 coding DNA: TGTGCCAGCAGGGAGGTAGCTGCCGGGGAGCTGTTTTTT. Its translation: CASREVAAGELFF. The genes are TRBV25-1 and TRBJ2-2; D is possibly TRBD2 (5 bases). Per the germline V gene, CDR1 is MGHDK and CDR2 is SYGVNS. V lost 6 bases to trimming and J lost 6 bases, with 11 bases between them. The CDR3 is made up of 13 amino acids.

The V gene is TRBV5-1, the J gene TRBJ2-1; TRBD2 agrees at 11 bases. The CDR3 runs 15 residues. Unmatched junction bases numbered 1, after V lost 0 bases and J lost 5 bases. From germline, CDR1 is SGHRS and CDR2 YFSETQ. CDR3 sequence (DNA): TGCGCCAGCAGCTTGGGACTAGCGGGAAACAATGAGCAGTTCTTC. This translates into CASSLGLAGNNEQFF.

The V gene is TRBV5-6, the J gene TRBJ2-3; TRBD1 aligns across 8 bases. V lost 2 bases to trimming and J lost 2 bases; unmatched junction nucleotides: 4. This CDR3 region has 15 residues. Germline V gene data show CDR1 as SGHDT and CDR2 as YYEEEE. CDR3 residues: CASSLGQGFTDTQYF. In DNA form, the CDR3 reads TGTGCCAGCAGCTTAGGACAGGGTTTCACAGATACGCAGTATTTT.

The chain joins TRBV14 to TRBJ1-2; 8 bases align to TRBD1. Germline V lookup: CDR1 SGHDN, CDR2 FVKESK. Trimming removed 1 base from V and 8 bases from J; junction bases left unmatched: 6. This CDR3 region has 14 residues. The CDR3 sequence is CASSQADRVKGYTF. The CDR3 DNA sequence: TGTGCCAGCAGCCAAGCGGACAGGGTGAAAGGCTACACCTTC.

This clone has only one observation. V usage is TRBV29-1 and J usage is TRBJ2-3; 8 bases fit TRBD1. The junction had 15 bases not matched to a gene; V was cut back by 8 bases and J by 8 bases. Germline-derived CDR1 and CDR2 are SQVTM and ANQGSEA. The CDR3 length is 14 residues. The CDR3 DNA reads TGCAGCTCCGCCGAGCAGGGGGCCCCTGGTACGCAGTATTTT. Translation gives CSSAEQGAPGTQYF.

The CDR3, as DNA: TGTGCCATCAGTGTCTTCGGGGACCACGAGCAGTACTTC. Protein: CAISVFGDHEQYF. J is TRBJ2-7 and V is TRBV10-3, with D perhaps being TRBD1 or TRBD2 (5 bases each). The CDR3 extends over 13 amino acids. Per germline, CDR1 ENHRY and CDR2 SYGVKD. V was shortened by 4 bases and J by 5 bases, with 12 bases between the two germline ends.

The genes are TRBV7-2 and TRBJ2-1; possibly TRBD2 for D (6 bases). CDR3 size: 19 residues. CDR1 is SGHTA, CDR2 FQGNSA, per germline. V shed 3 bases and J shed 4 bases, with 25 bases lying between them. DNA of the CDR3: TGTGCCAGCAGCTTTGGGGAGTGGAGCGGGCAGATACCGTACAATGAGCAGTTCTTC. It codes for CASSFGEWSGQIPYNEQFF. The whole variable domain, remainder taken from reference TRBV7-2 and TRBJ2-1, is GAGVSQSPSNKVTEKGKDVELRCDPISGHTALYWYRQSLGQGLEFLIYFQGNSAPDKSGLPSDRFSAERTGGSVSTLTIQRTQQEDSAVYLCASSFGEWSGQIPYNEQFFGPGTRLTVL.

The gene calls are TRBV15 and TRBJ1-1; D gene ambiguous. The germline V gene encodes CDR1 LNHNV and CDR2 YYDKDF (reference sequence). This CDR3 comprises 14 residues. V was trimmed by 1 base and J by 6 bases, leaving 12 bases between them. The CDR3 DNA follows: TGTGCCACCAGCAGAGCCTCGGCACGGGCTGAAGCTTTCTTT. Translated: CATSRASARAEAFF.

The genes are TRBV9 and TRBJ2-5; D is tentatively TRBD1 or TRBD2 (5 bases each). The DNA end is more similar to TRBJ2-7, so the J call may be wrong. CDR1 is SGDLS and CDR2 is YYNGEE in the germline V gene. The CDR3 length is 13 residues. The CDR3 loop reads CASSPGDAYEQYF. The CDR3 region has the DNA TGTGCCAGCAGCCCCGGGGACGCCTACGAGCAGTACTTC.

The chain has TRBV11-3 and TRBJ2-7, with 10 positions matching TRBD2. V trimming: 5 bases; J trimming: 0 bases; junction bases outside the gene matches: 4. The germline V gene has CDR1 SGHNT and CDR2 YENEEA. This CDR3 spans 15 amino acids. This CDR3 is CASSKLAGNSYEQYF. As DNA, the CDR3 is TGTGCCAGCAGCAAACTAGCGGGGAACTCCTACGAGCAGTACTTC.

This chain connects TRBV5-4 to TRBJ2-3, with 7 bases aligning to TRBD2. Germline assignment: CDR1 SGHNT and CDR2 YYREEE (reference sequence). The ends lost 1 base at V and 3 bases at J; junction bases unmatched: 5. The CDR3 extends over 15 amino acids. The CDR3 region is CASSLPGRVTDTQYF. The DNA for the CDR3 is TGTGCCAGCAGCTTGCCGGGGAGGGTTACAGATACGCAGTATTTT. Full variable domain (rest looked up from reference TRBV5-4 and TRBJ2-3): ETGVTQSPTHLIKTRGQQVTLRCSSQSGHNTVSWYQQALGQGPQFIFQYYREEENGRGNFPPRFSGLQFPNYSSELNVNALELDDSALYLCASSLPGRVTDTQYFGPGTRLTVL.

The V call is TRBV7-2, the J call TRBJ2-2, with 7 bases aligning to TRBD2. J lost 0 bases, V lost 6 bases, and 7 bases had no gene match. CDR1 is SGHTA, CDR2 FQGNSA, per germline. There are 16 residues in the CDR3. In DNA, the CDR3 is TGTGCCAGCAGACCGATAGCGGGCTCGAACACCGGGGAGCTGTTTTTT. The encoded protein is CASRPIAGSNTGELFF. The full variable domain, in which reference TRBV7-2 and TRBJ2-2 provide the parts outside the CDR3, is GAGVSQSPSNKVTEKGKDVELRCDPISGHTALYWYRQSLGQGLEFLIYFQGNSAPDKSGLPSDRFSAERTGGSVSTLTIQRTQQEDSAVYLCASRPIAGSNTGELFFGEGSRLTVL.

This chain joins TRBV5-8 and TRBJ2-5; 11 bases map to TRBD2. V trimming: 1 base; J trimming: 5 bases; junction bases outside the gene matches: 4. This CDR3 is 15 amino acids long. The V gene's germline CDR1 is SGHTS and CDR2 YDEGEE. The CDR3 loop is CASSLTSGRGETQYF. The DNA for the CDR3 is TGTGCCAGCAGCTTGACTAGCGGGAGAGGGGAGACCCAGTACTTC.

The chain recombines TRBV5-1 with TRBJ2-1; 11 bases align to TRBD2. This CDR3 has 18 residues. J gave up 0 bases and V 0 bases, and 5 bases lay outside the gene matches. Germline lookup yields CDR1 SGHRS and CDR2 YFSETQ. The CDR3 loop is CASSLAPSGGSSYNEQFF. The DNA for the CDR3 is TGCGCCAGCAGCTTGGCCCCTAGCGGGGGGAGCTCCTACAATGAGCAGTTCTTC. The full variable domain, completed using reference TRBV5-1 and TRBJ2-1, is KAGVTQTPRYLIKTRGQQVTLSCSPISGHRSVSWYQQTPGQGLQFLFEYFSETQRNKGNFPGRFSGRQFSNSRSEMNVSTLELGDSALYLCASSLAPSGGSSYNEQFFGPGTRLTVL.

V gene TRBV9 combines with J gene TRBJ1-2; 9 bases map to TRBD1. Germline loops: CDR1 SGDLS, CDR2 YYNGEE. J gave up 5 bases and V 4 bases, and 9 bases lay outside the gene matches. CDR3 length: 15 amino acids. In nucleotides, the CDR3 is TGTGCCAGCAGCCTCTTACAGGGGGCGAATTATGGCTACACCTTC. Amino acids: CASSLLQGANYGYTF.